These 5 T cell receptor beta chains originate from one sample sequenced in a study of CD8 T cells in Susac syndrome. About 0.45 to 1 ug RNA was reverse transcribed with random hexamers. TCRdb ran MiXCR on the immunoSEQ multiplex PCR reads and lists one entry per CDR3 protein. The top ten hold approximately 0.094% of the sample, which has approximately 150,000 distinct CDR3 sequences, approximately 93% seen once. Sequenced material: CD4+ T cells from PBMCs. These receptors all come from a human donor with multiple sclerosis.

The V gene is TRBV6-1, the J gene TRBJ2-6; no clear D gene. V lost 6 bases and J 9 bases, leaving 12 bases between the germline ends. This CDR3 spans 13 amino acids. CDR1 is MNHNS and CDR2 is SASEGT in the germline V gene. CDR3 bases: TGTGCCAGCAGGGCTAGTGGTGGCAACGTCCTGACTTTC. Translation: CASRASGGNVLTF.

V gene TRBV6-1 combines with J gene TRBJ2-7, with 7 nucleotides matching TRBD2. The V and J ends lost 2 bases and 0 bases, in that order; junction bases with no gene match: 10. The length of the CDR3 is 17 residues. The germline CDR1 and CDR2 sequences are MNHNS and SASEGT. CDR3: CASSERASGLNSYEQYF. As DNA, the CDR3 is TGTGCCAGCAGTGAAAGGGCTAGCGGCCTTAACTCCTACGAGCAGTACTTC.

The chain uses TRBV28 and TRBJ1-4, with D possibly being TRBD1 (5 bases). The CDR3 sequence is 17 residues long. V was clipped by 2 bases and J by 2 bases, with 15 bases between them. Germline V gene data show CDR1 as MDHEN and CDR2 as SYDVKM. DNA for the CDR3: TGTGCCAGCAGTTTAAAAGGGGCCCTGTGGACTAATGAAAAACTGTTTTTT. Its translation: CASSLKGALWTNEKLFF.

The V and J genes are TRBV28 and TRBJ2-1, with 12 bases lining up with TRBD2. CDR3 size: 14 residues. CDR1 MDHEN and CDR2 SYDVKM come from the germline V gene. J gave up 8 bases and V 6 bases, and 5 bases lay outside the gene matches. The CDR3 protein is CASRRLAGAYEQFF. In DNA form, the CDR3 reads TGTGCCAGCAGGAGACTAGCGGGAGCCTATGAGCAGTTCTTC. Combining the CDR3 with reference TRBV28 and TRBJ2-1 gives the whole variable domain DVKVTQSSRYLVKRTGEKVFLECVQDMDHENMFWYRQDPGLGLRLIYFSYDVKMKEKGDIPEGYSVSREKKERFSLILESASTNQTSMYLCASRRLAGAYEQFFGPGTRLTVL.

CDR3 in amino acids: CASSPWMGESYTEAFF. The CDR3 coding sequence is TGTGCCAGCAGCCCTTGGATGGGGGAGTCGTACACTGAAGCTTTCTTT. The chain employs TRBV3-1 and TRBJ1-1, with D perhaps matching TRBD1 (5 bases). This CDR3 has 16 amino acids. The V gene's germline CDR1 is LGHDT and CDR2 YNNKEL (reference sequence). The germline V and J ends were trimmed by 4 bases and 3 bases, with 18 bases remaining between them.